These 25 T cell receptor beta chains originate from one sample sequenced in a study of OX40 agonist ivuxolimab in advanced cancers. Profiling relied on immunoSEQ multiplex PCR, and the TCRdb table lists in-frame clones only, not all of them. The sample has 150,000 to 180,000 clones; 94% are singletons. Specimen: CD4+ or CD8+ T cells sorted from blood, collected in a trial of the OX40 agonist ivuxolimab. These receptors were obtained from an adult with an advanced solid tumor such as melanoma, head and neck, liver or kidney cancer.

CDR3 in amino acids: CASSWEGSPEAFF. CDR3 sequence (DNA): TGTGCCAGCAGTTGGGAAGGGTCTCCTGAAGCTTTCTTT. The rearrangement uses TRBV6-5 and TRBJ1-1; D is undetermined. The CDR3 is 13 residues long. Germline CDR1 reads MNHEY; CDR2 reads SVGAGI. The V and J ends lost 4 bases and 6 bases respectively, with 12 bases between them.

This chain joins TRBV11-2 and TRBJ2-7, with D possibly being TRBD1 (7 bases). The CDR3 is made up of 17 amino acids. Germline values: CDR1 SGHAT, CDR2 FQNNGV. The V end was cut by 8 bases, the J end by 5 bases, with 28 bases between. CDR3 bases: TGTGCCAGCGGATATAGCGGATGGAGGACAGGCAAAAACGAGCAGTACTTC. This encodes CASGYSGWRTGKNEQYF.

This chain uses TRBV28 with TRBJ1-2; perhaps TRBD1 as D (5 bases). Trimming removed 7 bases from V and 4 bases from J, with 16 bases in between. The germline gives CDR1 MDHEN, CDR2 SYDVKM. This CDR3 is built from 14 residues. The CDR3: CASTPVGHVYGYTF. The DNA for the CDR3 is TGTGCCAGCACTCCCGTGGGGCATGTCTATGGCTACACCTTC.

This clone was seen once. J is TRBJ1-1 and V is TRBV4-3, with D possibly being TRBD1 (5 bases). The CDR3 contains 13 residues. V was clipped by 9 bases and J by 0 bases, with 11 bases between them. CDR1 LGHNA and CDR2 YSLEER come from the germline V gene. The CDR3 DNA sequence: TGCGCCAGTAGGGGCCAATTGAACACTGAAGCTTTCTTT. Encoded protein: CASRGQLNTEAFF.

The chain employs TRBV28 and TRBJ1-3, with a weak D call TRBD1 (5 bases). Deletions cut 4 bases from V and 1 base from J, with 20 bases between. Germline V gene data show CDR1 as MDHEN and CDR2 as SYDVKM. CDR3 length: 18 amino acids. As DNA, the CDR3 is TGTGCCAGCAGTTCTCGACCCGTCAGGGTAACTTCTGGAAACACCATATATTTT. Encoded protein: CASSSRPVRVTSGNTIYF.

The chain uses TRBV5-1 and TRBJ2-7; possibly TRBD2 for D (6 bases). The germline V and J ends were trimmed by 0 bases and 6 bases, with 10 bases remaining between them. Germline lookup yields CDR1 SGHRS and CDR2 YFSETQ. The CDR3 is 13 residues long. The CDR3 nucleotides are TGCGCCAGCAGCTTGGGGACTATCTCCGAGCAGTACTTC. Its protein product is CASSLGTISEQYF.

The chain recombines TRBV6-5 with TRBJ1-2; no definite D call. The CDR3 is 11 residues long. Between the trimmed V and J ends, which lost 6 bases and 3 bases, there was a span of 5 bases. CDR1 is MNHEY, CDR2 SVGAGI, per germline. CDR3 DNA sequence: TGTGCCAGCAGCACGCACTATGGCTACACCTTC. This codes for CASSTHYGYTF.

This rearrangement joins TRBV27 to TRBJ1-5; D is possibly TRBD1 (5 bases). Germline-derived CDR1 and CDR2 are MNHEY and SMNVEV (reference sequence). The CDR3 sequence is 13 residues long. Trimming removed 6 bases at V and 6 bases at J, with 12 bases between. Written as DNA, the CDR3 is TGTGCCAGCAGGAGGGGTTACTCTCAGCCCCAGCATTTT. Translating it yields CASRRGYSQPQHF.

In DNA form, the CDR3 reads TGTGCCAGCAGTTGGCAGGGTAGAAATCAGCCCCAGCATTTT. Protein sequence: CASSWQGRNQPQHF. The V gene is TRBV28, the J gene TRBJ1-5, with D perhaps matching TRBD1 (5 bases). The CDR3 has 14 amino acids. Trimming removed 4 bases at V and 4 bases at J, with 11 bases between. Germline CDR1 reads MDHEN; CDR2 reads SYDVKM.

The chain combines TRBV19 with TRBJ1-5; TRBD1 aligns across 7 bases. V was clipped by 10 bases and J by 4 bases; unmatched bases: 19. CDR1 is LNHDA, CDR2 SQIVND, per germline (reference sequence). CDR3 length: 17 residues. The DNA of the CDR3 is TGTGCCACAGGGGGATATATGGTGTCGGAGGGAAATCAGCCCCAGCATTTT. Translated: CATGGYMVSEGNQPQHF.

The V gene is TRBV5-4, the J gene TRBJ2-1, with TRBD2 matching over 9 bases. V shed 4 bases, J shed 8 bases, and the junction held 10 bases outside the gene matches. The CDR3 loop spans 15 amino acids. Germline V CDR1 and CDR2: SGHNT, YYREEE (reference sequence). Here the CDR3 reads CASSAKGLAGDEQFF. The CDR3 nucleotides are TGTGCCAGCAGCGCGAAGGGACTAGCAGGCGATGAGCAGTTCTTC.

The V and J genes are TRBV19 and TRBJ2-7, with a tentative D call TRBD1 (5 bases). Looked up from germline, CDR1 is LNHDA and CDR2 is SQIVND (reference sequence). The V gene lost 3 bases and the J gene lost 1 base, with 10 bases spanning the gap. The CDR3 loop spans 14 amino acids. CDR3 loop: CASSISPGSYEQYF. Written as DNA, the CDR3 is TGTGCCAGTAGTATTAGTCCAGGGTCCTACGAGCAGTACTTC.

V and J are TRBV6-1 and TRBJ2-7, with TRBD2 identical over 13 bases. After removal of 4 bases from V and 0 bases from J, the junction contained 6 bases not matched to a gene. The CDR3 has 17 amino acids. Germline lookup yields CDR1 MNHNS and CDR2 SASEGT. CDR3 DNA sequence: TGTGCCAGCAGTGTTGGGACTAGCGGGACCATCTCCTACGAGCAGTACTTC. It specifies CASSVGTSGTISYEQYF.

The chain uses TRBV30 and TRBJ2-2, with 7 bases that match TRBD1. Per the germline V gene, CDR1 is GTSNPN and CDR2 is SVGIG (reference sequence). The CDR3 has 16 amino acids. Unmatched junction bases numbered 13, after V lost 5 bases and J lost 4 bases. CDR3 residues: CAWGNRGEGATGELFF. Here the CDR3 DNA reads TGTGCCTGGGGCAACAGGGGTGAAGGGGCCACCGGGGAGCTGTTTTTT.

The V and J genes are TRBV5-1 and TRBJ1-2, with no clear D. Germline V gene data show CDR1 as SGHRS and CDR2 as YFSETQ. V lost 0 bases and J lost 8, with 8 bases in between. This CDR3 has 12 residues. CDR3 loop: CASSLGERGYTF. The CDR3 coding sequence is TGCGCCAGCAGCTTGGGGGAGCGGGGCTACACCTTC.

The V and J genes are TRBV15 and TRBJ2-2; 8 positions match TRBD1. The CDR3 loop spans 17 amino acids. Germline V CDR1 and CDR2: LNHNV, YYDKDF (reference sequence). V was clipped by 0 bases and J by 7 bases; unmatched bases: 10. The DNA of the CDR3 is TGTGCCACCAGCAGAGATCCCCGGACAGGGCAAAACGGGGAGCTGTTTTTT. Its translation: CATSRDPRTGQNGELFF. Full variable domain (remainder filled in from reference TRBV15 and TRBJ2-2): DAMVIQNPRYQVTQFGKPVTLSCSQTLNHNVMYWYQQKSSQAPKLLFHYYDKDFNNEADTPDNFQSRRPNTSFCFLDIRSPGLGDTAMYLCATSRDPRTGQNGELFFGEGSRLTVL.

In its sample, this clone was seen once. The DNA for the CDR3 is TGTGCCATCAGTCCCTATACAGGGCCCCACGAGCAGTACTTC. Translating it yields CAISPYTGPHEQYF. This rearrangement joins TRBV10-3 to TRBJ2-7, with D possibly TRBD1 on 6 matching bases. V lost 5 bases to trimming and J lost 5 bases, with 16 bases between them. The CDR3 is 14 amino acids. The germline gives CDR1 ENHRY, CDR2 SYGVKD.

This chain links TRBV9 with TRBJ2-1; D uncertain. The V end lost 0 bases, the J end lost 5 bases, and 12 bases lay between the germline ends. The CDR3 is 15 residues long. Germline lookup yields CDR1 SGDLS and CDR2 YYNGEE. The chain's CDR3 is CASSVVVTADNEQFF. CDR3 nucleotide sequence: TGTGCCAGCAGCGTAGTTGTGACGGCTGACAATGAGCAGTTCTTC.

V is TRBV28 and J is TRBJ1-2; D might be TRBD1 (6 bases). Germline V gene sequence: CDR1 MDHEN, CDR2 SYDVKM. CDR3 size: 13 residues. V lost 6 bases to trimming and J lost 6 bases, with 14 bases between them. CDR3 amino acids: CASRPTGGDGYTF. Here the CDR3 DNA reads TGTGCCAGCAGGCCCACGGGGGGCGATGGCTACACCTTC.

Comment on this clone: Other nucleotide sequences from this sample produce the same CDR3. This chain connects TRBV28 to TRBJ2-3; TRBD2 aligns across 7 bases. This CDR3 spans 14 amino acids. In germline, CDR1 is MDHEN, CDR2 SYDVKM. J lost 0 bases, V lost 6 bases, and 3 bases had no gene match. CDR3 in amino acids: CASSLSGSTDTQYF. DNA for the CDR3: TGTGCCAGCAGCCTTAGCGGGAGCACAGATACGCAGTATTTT.

The chain links TRBV5-1 to TRBJ2-3, with 8 bases aligning to TRBD1. The CDR3 is made up of 14 amino acids. In germline, CDR1 is SGHRS, CDR2 YFSETQ. The V gene end was trimmed by 5 bases and the J gene end by 4 bases; junction bases not matched to a gene: 6. In DNA form, the CDR3 reads TGCGCCAGCAGACCAGGGGGCGGCTCAGATACGCAGTATTTT. It specifies CASRPGGGSDTQYF.

This clone was counted once. The chain is built from TRBV19 and TRBJ1-2; D is unresolved. The germline V gene has CDR1 LNHDA and CDR2 SQIVND (reference sequence). V shed 10 bases and J shed 4 bases, with 19 bases lying between them. The CDR3 loop spans 14 amino acids. CDR3 protein: CAMTRPPIIYGYTF. CDR3 nucleotides: TGTGCCATGACCCGACCTCCTATTATCTATGGCTACACCTTC.

The V gene is TRBV27, the J gene TRBJ1-1; tentative D call: TRBD1 (5 bases). The V gene lost 6 bases and the J gene lost 4 bases, with 15 bases spanning the gap. The CDR3 totals 14 residues. CDR1 and CDR2 (germline): MNHEY, SMNVEV (reference sequence). CDR3 DNA: TGTGCCAGCAGGTGGGACCGAATTTCCACTGAAGCTTTCTTT. Translating gives CASRWDRISTEAFF.

This rearrangement joins TRBV5-4 to TRBJ1-4; 8 positions agree with TRBD1. The germline V gene encodes CDR1 SGHNT and CDR2 YYREEE (reference sequence). The CDR3 spans 15 residues. V lost 3 bases to trimming and J lost 8 bases; unmatched junction nucleotides: 9. This CDR3 reads CASSSGRTGREKLFF. In DNA form, the CDR3 reads TGTGCCAGCAGCTCAGGTCGGACAGGGCGGGAAAAACTGTTTTTT.

The chain combines TRBV7-8 with TRBJ2-3; maybe TRBD2 (6 bases). Trimming cost V 8 bases and J 1 base, with 10 bases left between them. This CDR3 is 13 amino acids long. Germline V gene data show CDR1 as SGHVS and CDR2 as FQNEAQ. The CDR3 DNA reads as TGTGCCAGCGCGGCTAGCGGCACAGATACGCAGTATTTT. This gives the protein CASAASGTDTQYF.